This TCR beta chain was profiled in a study of blood T cell repertoires in COVID-19. Method: immunoSEQ multiplex PCR; TCRdb's copy keeps in-frame clones and lacks some. The data contain some 110,000 clones, about 89% of them singletons. The CDR3 extends over 14 amino acids. Between the trimmed V and J ends, which lost 4 bases and 5 bases, there was a span of 14 bases. Germline lookup yields CDR1 MNHEY and CDR2 SVGAGI. What was sequenced was peripheral blood. The receptor was derived from a man aged 40-49 years with acute or convalescent COVID-19. This sequence joins TRBV6-5 and TRBJ2-5, with D unresolved. CDR3 sequence: CASSSVPSRETQYF. DNA of the CDR3: TGTGCCAGCAGTTCCGTCCCCTCCCGGGAGACCCAGTACTTC.